This T cell receptor (beta chain) was recovered during a study of regulatory T cells in long-lasting Graves disease. About the study: Positivity for TSH receptor antibodies plus over 5 years of antithyroid drugs meant persistent Graves' disease. Overall study results and limits: Favored usage of TRBV28, TRBJ1-2 and TRBJ2-5 was recorded in persistent disease. Persistent Graves' patients had lower TCR diversity than newly diagnosed ones.

CDR3 length equals 15 residues. This clonotype has only a few counts. The antigen remains unidentified. Arm-PCR of CDR3 regions with iRepertoire HTBI primers generated TCR beta libraries. Authors' methods: In the combined samples, approximately 64 TRBV and some 15 TRBJ segments were identified. TCRdb re-called the multiplex PCR reads through MiXCR, storing one row per CDR3 protein. These V and J calls are TCRdb output, not the study's own analysis. The repertoire consists of 300,000 to 500,000 distinct CDR3 sequences, with roughly 20% occurring once and the leading ten covering 20% to 25%. Time point in this sample: persistent/refractory GD, antithyroid drugs over 5 years with positive TRAb. After RNA was extracted from PBMCs, the TCR library was made from it.

The TCR originated in a female donor with Graves disease. The rearrangement links TRBV3-2 to TRBJ2-7; the table's D call, TRBD2, was not checked against the DNA. TRBV3-2 is classified as a pseudogene. Sequences were derived from peripheral blood mononuclear cells (PBMCs), sampled when the disease was refractory, from a patient treated with antithyroid drugs. The chain's CDR3 is CASSQAHSGIIEQYF. The CDR3 bases are TGTGCCAGCAGCCAAGCACATAGCGGGATTATCGAGCAGTACTTC.